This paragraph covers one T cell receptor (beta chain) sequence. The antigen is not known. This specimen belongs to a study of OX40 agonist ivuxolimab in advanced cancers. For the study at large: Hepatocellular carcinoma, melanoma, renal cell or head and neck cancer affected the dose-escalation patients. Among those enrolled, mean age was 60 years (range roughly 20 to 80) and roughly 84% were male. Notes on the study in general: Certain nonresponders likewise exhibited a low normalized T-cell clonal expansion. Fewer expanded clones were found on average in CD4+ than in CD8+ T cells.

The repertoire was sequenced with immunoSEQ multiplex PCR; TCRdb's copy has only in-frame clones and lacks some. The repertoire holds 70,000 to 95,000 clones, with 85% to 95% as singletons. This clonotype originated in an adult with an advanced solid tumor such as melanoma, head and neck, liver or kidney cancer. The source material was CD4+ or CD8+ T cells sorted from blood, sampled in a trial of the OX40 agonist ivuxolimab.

The CDR3 DNA reads as TGTGCCTTAGGACAGGGTGGCTCCTACAATGAGCAGTTCTTC. Its translation: CALGQGGSYNEQFF. The chain uses TRBV10-3 and TRBJ2-1; 8 bases are shared with TRBD1. Germline loops: CDR1 ENHRY, CDR2 SYGVKD. This CDR3 has 14 amino acids. Trimming at V came to 11 bases and at J to 0 bases, leaving 6 bases not matched to a gene.